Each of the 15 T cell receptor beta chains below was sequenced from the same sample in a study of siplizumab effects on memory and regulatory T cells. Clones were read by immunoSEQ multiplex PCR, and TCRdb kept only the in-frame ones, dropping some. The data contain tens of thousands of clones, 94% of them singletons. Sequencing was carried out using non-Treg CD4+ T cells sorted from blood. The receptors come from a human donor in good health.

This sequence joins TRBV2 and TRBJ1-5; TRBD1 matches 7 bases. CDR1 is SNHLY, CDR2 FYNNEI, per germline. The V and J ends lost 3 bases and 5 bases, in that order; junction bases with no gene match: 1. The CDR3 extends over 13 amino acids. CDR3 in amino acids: CASSDDRDQPQHF. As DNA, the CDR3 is TGTGCCAGCAGTGATGACAGGGATCAGCCCCAGCATTTT.

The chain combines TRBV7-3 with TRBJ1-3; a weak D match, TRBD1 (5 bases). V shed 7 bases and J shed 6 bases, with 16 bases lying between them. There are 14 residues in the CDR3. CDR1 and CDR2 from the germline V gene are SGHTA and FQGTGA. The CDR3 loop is CASIEGRGENTIYF. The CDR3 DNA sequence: TGTGCCAGCATTGAAGGGCGGGGCGAAAACACCATATATTTT.

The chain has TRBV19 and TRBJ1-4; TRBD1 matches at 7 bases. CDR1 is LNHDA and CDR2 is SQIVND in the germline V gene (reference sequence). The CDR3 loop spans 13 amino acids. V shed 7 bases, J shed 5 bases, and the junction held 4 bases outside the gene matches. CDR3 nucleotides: TGTGCCAGTACCGACAGGGTGAATGAAAAACTGTTTTTT. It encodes CASTDRVNEKLFF.

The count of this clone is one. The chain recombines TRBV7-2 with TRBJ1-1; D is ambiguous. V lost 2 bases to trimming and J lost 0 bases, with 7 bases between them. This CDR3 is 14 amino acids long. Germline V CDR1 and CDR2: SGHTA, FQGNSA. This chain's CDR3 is CASSLSELNTEAFF. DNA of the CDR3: TGTGCCAGCAGCTTAAGTGAATTGAACACTGAAGCTTTCTTT.

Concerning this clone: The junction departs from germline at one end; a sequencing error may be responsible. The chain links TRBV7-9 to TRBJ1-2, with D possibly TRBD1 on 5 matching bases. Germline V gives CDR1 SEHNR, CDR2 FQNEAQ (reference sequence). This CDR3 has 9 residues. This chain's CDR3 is CATQPGPSF. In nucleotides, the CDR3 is TGTGCCACCCAACCGGGACCTTCCTTC.

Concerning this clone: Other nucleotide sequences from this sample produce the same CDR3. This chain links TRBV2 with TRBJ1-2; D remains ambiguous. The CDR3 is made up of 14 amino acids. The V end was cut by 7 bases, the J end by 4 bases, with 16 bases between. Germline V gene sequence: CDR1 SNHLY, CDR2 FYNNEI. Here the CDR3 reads CASTPSDGLYGYTF. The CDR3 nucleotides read TGTGCCAGCACCCCGTCGGACGGCCTCTATGGCTACACCTTC.

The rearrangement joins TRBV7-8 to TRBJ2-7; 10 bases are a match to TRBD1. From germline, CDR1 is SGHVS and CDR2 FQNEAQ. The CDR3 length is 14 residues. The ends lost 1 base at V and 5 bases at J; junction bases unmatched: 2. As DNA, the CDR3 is TGTGCCAGCAGCTTAGAGACAGGGGGCCACGAGCAGTACTTC. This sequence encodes CASSLETGGHEQYF.

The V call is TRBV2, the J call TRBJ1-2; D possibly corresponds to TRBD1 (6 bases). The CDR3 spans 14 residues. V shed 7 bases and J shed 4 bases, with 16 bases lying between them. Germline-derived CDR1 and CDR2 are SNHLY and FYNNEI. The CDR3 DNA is TGTGCCAGCACGAGACAGGATAACCTCTATGGCTACACCTTC. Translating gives CASTRQDNLYGYTF.

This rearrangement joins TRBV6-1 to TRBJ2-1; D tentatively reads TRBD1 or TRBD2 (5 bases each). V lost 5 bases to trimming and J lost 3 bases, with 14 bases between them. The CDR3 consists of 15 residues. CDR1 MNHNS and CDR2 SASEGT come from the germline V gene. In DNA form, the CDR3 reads TGTGCCAGCAGTTTAACCGGGACGAACTACAATGAGCAGTTCTTC. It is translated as CASSLTGTNYNEQFF.

CDR3 sequence (DNA): TGTGCCAGCTCAGGAAGACAGGGGAATGGCTACACCTTC. Its translation: CASSGRQGNGYTF. The chain is built from TRBV18 and TRBJ1-2; 8 bases agree with TRBD1. The J segment lost 6 bases and the V segment lost 5 bases, leaving 5 bases of the junction unmatched. The CDR3 sequence is 13 residues long. Germline V gene data show CDR1 as KGHSH and CDR2 as LQKENI.

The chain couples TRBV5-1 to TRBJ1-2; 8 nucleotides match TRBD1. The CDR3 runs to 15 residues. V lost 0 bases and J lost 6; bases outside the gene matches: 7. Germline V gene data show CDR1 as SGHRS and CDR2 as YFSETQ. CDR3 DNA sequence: TGCGCCAGCAGCTTGGCCCCAGGGGGCTTCAATGGCTACACCTTC. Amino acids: CASSLAPGGFNGYTF.

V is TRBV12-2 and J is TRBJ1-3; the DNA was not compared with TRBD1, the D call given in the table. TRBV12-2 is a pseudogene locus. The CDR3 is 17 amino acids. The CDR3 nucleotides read TGTGCAAGTCGCCCAGTCCCAGGTCTGGGTCCTGGAAACACCATATATTTT. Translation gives CASRPVPGLGPGNTIYF.

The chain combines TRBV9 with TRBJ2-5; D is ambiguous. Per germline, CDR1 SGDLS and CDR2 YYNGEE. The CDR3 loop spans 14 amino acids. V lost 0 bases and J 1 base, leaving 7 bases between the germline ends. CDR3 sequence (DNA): TGTGCCAGCAGCGTAGGGCCACTCCAAGAGACCCAGTACTTC. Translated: CASSVGPLQETQYF.

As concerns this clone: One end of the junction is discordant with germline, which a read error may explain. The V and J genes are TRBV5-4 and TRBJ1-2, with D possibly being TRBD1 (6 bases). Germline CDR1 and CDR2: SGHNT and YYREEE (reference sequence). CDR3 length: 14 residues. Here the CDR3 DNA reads TGTGCCAGCACCTTGGACAGCGGGGCTAAAGGCTACACCTTC. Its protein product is CASTLDSGAKGYTF.

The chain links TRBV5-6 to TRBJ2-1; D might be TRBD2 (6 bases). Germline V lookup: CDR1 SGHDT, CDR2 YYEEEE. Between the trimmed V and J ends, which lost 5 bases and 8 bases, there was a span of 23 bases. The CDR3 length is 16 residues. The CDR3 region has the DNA TGTGCCAGCAGTCCAAAACCGGGACTCCCTTATGATGAGCAGTTCTTC. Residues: CASSPKPGLPYDEQFF.